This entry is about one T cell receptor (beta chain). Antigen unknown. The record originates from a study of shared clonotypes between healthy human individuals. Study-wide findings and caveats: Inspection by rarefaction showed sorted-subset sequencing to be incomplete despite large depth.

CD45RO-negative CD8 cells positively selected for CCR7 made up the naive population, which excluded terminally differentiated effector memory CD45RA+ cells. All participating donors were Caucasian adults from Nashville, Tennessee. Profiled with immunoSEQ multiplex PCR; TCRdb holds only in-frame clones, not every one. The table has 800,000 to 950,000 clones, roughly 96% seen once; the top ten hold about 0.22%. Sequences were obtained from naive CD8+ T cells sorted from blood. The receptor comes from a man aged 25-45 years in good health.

CDR3 nucleotides: TGTGCCAGCAGCACCCCGGACAGCTCCTACAATGAGCAGTTCTTC. Amino acids: CASSTPDSSYNEQFF. The J gene is TRBJ2-1, the V gene TRBV7-9; D possibly corresponds to TRBD1 (6 bases). V shed 5 bases and J shed 0 bases, with 11 bases lying between them. CDR1 and CDR2 (germline): SEHNR, FQNEAQ (reference sequence). The CDR3 is 15 residues long.